The entry below describes one T cell receptor (beta chain). The antigen remains undetermined. This sample is drawn from a study of blood T cells in healthy people across ages. Drawn from each donor were roughly 10 milliliters of peripheral blood. Isolating PBMCs gave at least 6 million of these cells per sample. V was pared by 0 bases and J by 2 bases, with 7 bases between. The CDR3 has 14 amino acids. Looked up from germline, CDR1 is SGHRS and CDR2 is YFSETQ. Study-wide points: Compared with aged donors, long-lived donors showed fewer expanded clones, suggesting selection.

A second roughly 6 to 11 cycle PCR used barcoded and J-beta primers. TCRdb re-analysed the 5' RACE reads in MiXCR, keeping a single row per CDR3 protein. The table shows about 640,000 distinct CDR3 sequences, with 58% occurring only once. The clonotype was recovered from a man in his fifties or sixties in good health. Sequenced material: blood. The V gene is TRBV5-1, the J gene TRBJ2-3; D is ambiguous. In DNA form, the CDR3 reads TGCGCCAGCAGCTTGGCGGCGGTCACAGATACGCAGTATTTT. Amino acid sequence: CASSLAAVTDTQYF.